This passage covers 10 T cell receptor beta chains from one sample sequenced in a study of T cells after yellow fever vaccination. TCRdb reanalysed the 5' RACE reads using MiXCR and keeps one entry per CDR3 protein. Here the sample spans roughly 340,000 distinct CDR3 sequences, roughly 8.7% being singletons. This specimen was PBMCs, taken on the day of the first yellow fever vaccination. These receptors all stem from a man aged 18 to 29 who received the YFV17D yellow fever vaccine.

V gene TRBV6-2 or TRBV6-3 combines with J gene TRBJ2-7; D unresolved. CDR1 and CDR2 from the germline V gene are MNHEY and SVGEGT. V was pared by 5 bases and J by 3 bases, with 11 bases between. This CDR3 region has 13 residues. CDR3 DNA: TGTGCCAGCAGTACCCTCCCCCGCTACGAGCAGTACGTC. This gives the protein CASSTLPRYEQYV.

This clonotype was seen at least ten times. The chain recombines TRBV2 with TRBJ2-5; D is possibly TRBD1 (6 bases). Germline V gives CDR1 SNHLY, CDR2 FYNNEI. The V end was cut by 8 bases, the J end by 5 bases, with 12 bases between. This CDR3 has 12 residues. CDR3: CASSFTGETQYF. The CDR3 DNA sequence: TGTGCCAGCTCCTTCACAGGGGAGACCCAGTACTTC.

Regarding this clonotype: The germline gene is not matched at one end of the junction; a read error may be the cause. The CDR3 region has the DNA TGCAGCGTTGGGGGAGGGACTTTGAGCTCCTACAAGGAGCAGTTCTTC. Protein: CSVGGGTLSSYKEQFF. The rearrangement joins TRBV29-1 to TRBJ2-1; 7 nucleotides match TRBD2. CDR3 size: 16 residues. Germline assignment: CDR1 SQVTM and CDR2 ANQGSEA.

J is TRBJ1-2 and V is TRBV7-2, with D possibly matching TRBD1 (5 bases). Between the trimmed V and J ends, which lost 5 bases and 2 bases, there was a span of 12 bases. The germline CDR1 and CDR2 sequences are SGHTA and FQGNSA. The CDR3 has 14 residues. CDR3 amino acids: CASSLRQLNYGYTF. The CDR3 DNA is TGTGCCAGCAGCCTGAGACAGCTGAACTATGGCTACACCTTC.

This clonotype was counted only a few times. J is TRBJ1-2 and V is TRBV7-8; 7 bases line up with TRBD1. The CDR3 runs to 16 residues. Germline CDR1 SGHVS, CDR2 FQNEAQ. V lost 0 bases to trimming and J lost 8 bases; unmatched junction nucleotides: 12. The CDR3 here is CASSLATVAGGYGYTF. In DNA, the CDR3 is TGTGCCAGCAGCTTAGCGACGGTGGCAGGGGGATACGGCTACACCTTC.

The V and J genes are TRBV6-1 and TRBJ1-2, with 7 bases that match TRBD1. The junction had 4 bases not matched to a gene; V was cut back by 4 bases and J by 5 bases. CDR3 length: 13 amino acids. Germline CDR1 MNHNS, CDR2 SASEGT. The CDR3 is CASSVRDRYGYTF. The CDR3 DNA is TGTGCCAGCAGTGTTAGGGACAGATATGGCTACACCTTC.

This clonotype was counted only a few times. This chain connects TRBV7-9 to TRBJ1-5; the D is unclear. Trimming took 5 bases from V and 5 from J, leaving 13 bases between them. Germline-derived CDR1 and CDR2 are SEHNR and FQNEAQ (reference sequence). The CDR3 covers 14 residues. The CDR3 sequence is CASSTGSDYQPQHF. CDR3 nucleotides: TGTGCCAGCAGCACGGGATCGGACTATCAGCCCCAGCATTTT.

The gene calls are TRBV7-9 and TRBJ2-1; TRBD1 is a possible D gene (6 bases). Deletions cut 4 bases from V and 3 bases from J, with 10 bases between. This CDR3 is 14 amino acids long. Looked up from germline, CDR1 is SEHNR and CDR2 is FQNEAQ (reference sequence). The DNA of the CDR3 is TGTGCCAGCAGCTACCCGGACAGCTACAATGAGCAGTTCTTC. Its translation is CASSYPDSYNEQFF.

This clonotype has a handful of counts. The chain uses TRBV6-5 and TRBJ2-1, with 7 bases identical to TRBD2. The V segment lost 1 base and the J segment 6 bases; nucleotides outside the gene matches: 6. The germline CDR1 and CDR2 sequences are MNHEY and SVGAGI. CDR3 length equals 15 residues. CDR3 nucleotides: TGTGCCAGCAGTTACTTTCCGGGGAGGGGCAATGAGCAGTTCTTC. Its protein product is CASSYFPGRGNEQFF.

The genes are TRBV7-2 and TRBJ2-5; D is possibly TRBD1 (7 bases). CDR1 SGHTA and CDR2 FQGNSA come from the germline V gene. The germline V and J ends were trimmed by 2 bases and 3 bases, with 13 bases remaining between them. CDR3 size: 15 residues. The CDR3 sequence: CASSLLGRGEETQYF. In nucleotides, the CDR3 is TGTGCCAGCAGCTTACTTGGCAGGGGGGAAGAGACCCAGTACTTC.